This T cell receptor (beta chain) was observed in a study of CD8 T cells in Susac syndrome. Study conclusions and caveats: In Susac syndrome, CD8+ expansion was highest in TEMRA and active disease.

In regard to this clonotype: What it recognizes is unknown.

The CDR3 is made up of 19 amino acids. V shed 0 bases and J shed 0 bases, with 16 bases lying between them. CDR1 and CDR2 (germline): SGDLS, YYNGEE. RNA amounts of roughly 0.5 to 1 ug underwent reverse transcription with random hexamers. Amplification of TCR beta CDR3 was carried out by immunoSEQ multiplex PCR, which covered 54 Vbeta and 13 Jbeta segments. TCRdb itself ran the immunoSEQ multiplex PCR reads through MiXCR, one entry per CDR3 protein. The data hold about 130,000 distinct CDR3 sequences, with approximately 95% observed a single time. The T cells that were sequenced for TCR beta were CD8+ and CD4+ cells from blood. The CD8+ and CD4+ T cells were isolated magnetically using a negative isolation approach, whereas the TEMRA cells were enriched by FACS.

The sequence derives from a human donor with Susac syndrome. V gene TRBV9 combines with J gene TRBJ2-6; D may correspond to TRBD1 or TRBD2 (5 bases each). Sequencing was done on a sample of CD8+ T cells from PBMCs. The DNA for the CDR3 is TGTGCCAGCAGCGTAGAAGTTGGGGGACGGAGCTCTGGGGCCAACGTCCTGACTTTC. Protein product: CASSVEVGGRSSGANVLTF.